The 31 T cell receptor beta chains below were found in one sample sequenced in a study of T cells in Graves' hyperthyroidism and ophthalmopathy. TCR beta CDR3 regions were amplified from RNA transcripts. First-round RT-PCR targeting the TCR CDR3 was performed with the HTBI primer set. TCRdb processed the multiplex PCR reads anew with MiXCR; each CDR3 protein has one entry. The table shows hundreds of thousands of distinct CDR3 sequences, with more than 15% occurring only once. Sequenced material: blood. Receptor source: a woman aged 40-49 years with Graves' ophthalmopathy.

The rearrangement links TRBV18 to TRBJ2-7; 7 nucleotides line up with TRBD1. The CDR3 extends over 15 amino acids. V lost 3 bases and J lost 2; bases outside the gene matches: 7. CDR1 is KGHSH and CDR2 is LQKENI in the germline V gene. DNA of the CDR3: TGTGCCAGCTCACCCGCGACAGGGCCAACCTACGAGCAGTACTTC. Encoded protein: CASSPATGPTYEQYF.

This clonotype appeared many times. CDR3 sequence: CASSLTGSGDTQYF. CDR3 DNA sequence: TGTGCCAGCAGCTTAACAGGGAGCGGGGATACGCAGTATTTT. The chain carries TRBV7-3 and TRBJ2-3; D perhaps matches TRBD2 (6 bases). From germline, CDR1 is SGHTA and CDR2 FQGTGA. V was shortened by 0 bases and J by 6 bases, with 10 bases between the two germline ends. The CDR3 covers 14 residues.

This clonotype was picked up many times. The chain combines TRBV20-1 with TRBJ2-3; D may be TRBD1 (5 bases). Germline V CDR1 and CDR2: DFQATT, SNEGSKA (reference sequence). The CDR3 covers 15 residues. V was cut by 1 base and J by 2 bases, with 13 bases left in between. The CDR3 spells CSARVGLGDTDTQYF. In nucleotides, the CDR3 is TGCAGTGCTAGAGTAGGCCTAGGGGACACAGATACGCAGTATTTT.

This clonotype was detected only a few times. The chain couples TRBV19 to TRBJ1-6; no definite D call. Trimming left V 7 bases short and J 2 bases short, with 9 bases between. CDR1 is LNHDA and CDR2 is SQIVND in the germline V gene (reference sequence). This CDR3 is 14 amino acids long. The CDR3, as DNA: TGTGCCAGTACCCTGACGACCTATAATTCACCCCTCCACTTT. The encoded protein is CASTLTTYNSPLHF.

The rearrangement links TRBV5-1 to TRBJ1-1; D unresolved. Trimming pared 6 bases from V and 1 base from J, leaving 13 bases between. Germline V gene sequence: CDR1 SGHRS, CDR2 YFSETQ. The CDR3 covers 14 residues. CDR3 in amino acids: CASNPQPPNTEAFF. DNA for the CDR3: TGCGCCAGCAACCCCCAGCCGCCGAACACTGAAGCTTTCTTT.

This clonotype has ten or more counts. The chain carries TRBV5-1 and TRBJ2-1, with D maybe TRBD1 (6 bases). The germline gives CDR1 SGHRS, CDR2 YFSETQ. V was shortened by 2 bases and J by 1 base, with 10 bases between the two germline ends. The CDR3 loop spans 15 amino acids. As DNA, the CDR3 is TGCGCCAGCAGCTTTCTACAGGGATCCTACAATGAGCAGTTCTTC. Translating gives CASSFLQGSYNEQFF.

For this clonotype: Possible read error: a much larger clone is one base away. The CDR3 loop reads CASSPRQTPGTGYNEQFF. In nucleotides, the CDR3 is TGTGCCAGCAGCCCCCGGCAAACTCCGGGTACGGGGTACAATGAGCAGTTCTTC. The V and J genes are TRBV11-2 and TRBJ2-1; D is perhaps TRBD2 (5 bases). This CDR3 has 18 amino acids. Trimming cost V 5 bases and J 4 bases, with 24 bases left between them. Germline CDR1 SGHAT, CDR2 FQNNGV.

The table lists this clonotype with a few counts. This CDR3 reads CASYHGTSGLEYF. DNA for the CDR3: TGTGCCAGCTATCACGGGACTAGCGGATTAGAGTATTTT. This chain joins TRBV28 and TRBJ2-3; TRBD2 aligns across 11 bases. With V trimmed by 8 bases and J by 13 bases, 11 bases remained unmatched. The CDR3 loop spans 13 amino acids. Germline assignment: CDR1 MDHEN and CDR2 SYDVKM.

This clonotype has just a few counts. The CDR3 spells CASSDLVGDTQYF. The CDR3 DNA reads as TGTGCCAGCAGTGACCTCGTGGGAGATACGCAGTATTTT. The gene calls are TRBV6-4 and TRBJ2-3; the D is unclear. This CDR3 is 13 amino acids long. Germline CDR1 reads MRHNA; CDR2 reads SNTAGT. The V end lost 2 bases, the J end lost 5 bases, and 8 bases lay between the germline ends.

This clonotype has a count of ten or more. The gene calls are TRBV6-1 and TRBJ2-1, with TRBD2 matching 8 bases. V was clipped by 4 bases and J by 3 bases; unmatched bases: 8. CDR1 MNHNS and CDR2 SASEGT come from the germline V gene. The CDR3 spans 16 residues. The CDR3 coding sequence is TGTGCCAGCAGTGTACCGCGGGGGGCCAGCTACAATGAGCAGTTCTTC. Its protein product is CASSVPRGASYNEQFF.

This chain links TRBV2 with TRBJ1-5; no definite D call. The CDR3 runs to 17 residues. V was clipped by 6 bases and J by 4 bases, with 22 bases between them. Germline assignment: CDR1 SNHLY and CDR2 FYNNEI. The CDR3, as DNA: TGTGCCAGCAGCCCTAGGCGGGAGCAGGAGAGGAATCAGCCCCAGCATTTT. It is translated as CASSPRREQERNQPQHF.

There are many counts of this clonotype. The rearrangement joins TRBV5-1 to TRBJ1-1; 9 bases are shared with TRBD1. CDR3 size: 15 residues. V dropped 3 bases and J dropped 1; count of bases not matched to a gene: 4. Germline CDR1 and CDR2: SGHRS and YFSETQ. The CDR3 DNA sequence: TGCGCCAGCAGCTCGGACAGGGGAAGGAACACTGAAGCTTTCTTT. Protein sequence: CASSSDRGRNTEAFF. Full variable domain (remainder filled in from reference TRBV5-1 and TRBJ1-1): KAGVTQTPRYLIKTRGQQVTLSCSPISGHRSVSWYQQTPGQGLQFLFEYFSETQRNKGNFPGRFSGRQFSNSRSEMNVSTLELGDSALYLCASSSDRGRNTEAFFGQGTRLTVV.

This clonotype was counted between two and nine times. The rearrangement joins TRBV6-1 to TRBJ2-2; D not resolved. This CDR3 spans 13 amino acids. Germline assignment: CDR1 MNHNS and CDR2 SASEGT. The V end lost 6 bases, the J end lost 2 bases, and 7 bases lay between the germline ends. DNA for the CDR3: TGTGCCAGCAGCGTCGTAAACACCGGGGAGCTGTTTTTT. It specifies CASSVVNTGELFF.

This clonotype was counted many times. The chain has TRBV5-8 and TRBJ1-4; the D gene is possibly TRBD1 (6 bases). With 4 bases removed from V and 4 bases from J, the gap between germline ends came to 17 bases. The V gene's germline CDR1 is SGHTS and CDR2 YDEGEE. CDR3 length: 16 residues. This CDR3 is CASSAKQGYLNEKLFF. CDR3 nucleotides: TGTGCCAGCAGCGCTAAACAGGGCTACCTTAATGAAAAACTGTTTTTT.

The V gene is TRBV20-1, the J gene TRBJ2-7; the D gene is possibly TRBD1 (5 bases). The CDR3 spans 12 residues. The germline V and J ends were trimmed by 5 bases and 1 base, with 9 bases remaining between them. From germline, CDR1 is DFQATT and CDR2 SNEGSKA (reference sequence). The CDR3 sequence: CSAATGSYEQYF. As DNA, the CDR3 is TGCAGTGCTGCTACAGGATCCTACGAGCAGTACTTC.

CDR3 nucleotide sequence: TGTGCCAGCAGCCCCCCGGACAGAAACCAAGAGACCCAGTACTTC. Its protein product is CASSPPDRNQETQYF. The chain has TRBV7-9 and TRBJ2-5; possible D gene TRBD1, 6 bases. The germline gives CDR1 SEHNR, CDR2 FQNEAQ (reference sequence). V was cut by 5 bases and J by 0 bases, with 13 bases left in between. This CDR3 spans 15 amino acids.

The CDR3 here is CAIRGTGAQETQYF. As DNA, the CDR3 is TGTGCCATCAGGGGGACAGGGGCCCAAGAGACCCAGTACTTC. The chain joins TRBV10-3 to TRBJ2-5; TRBD1 aligns across 10 bases. Germline V lookup: CDR1 ENHRY, CDR2 SYGVKD. The CDR3 is 14 amino acids. V was clipped by 6 bases and J by 1 base; unmatched bases: 2.

The CDR3 DNA is TGTGCCAGCAGTTCTCCGGACAGGGGTGGAAACACCATATATTTT. Protein sequence: CASSSPDRGGNTIYF. The chain uses TRBV12-3 or TRBV12-4 and TRBJ1-3; 9 bases match TRBD1. V trimming: 4 bases; J trimming: 3 bases; junction bases outside the gene matches: 4. This CDR3 contains 15 residues.

Only a few counts were recorded for this clonotype. The chain couples TRBV10-2 to TRBJ2-1, with TRBD2 identical over 9 bases. With V trimmed by 7 bases and J by 6 bases, 7 bases remained unmatched. This CDR3 contains 14 residues. Germline CDR1 WSHSY, CDR2 SAAADI. CDR3 protein: CASTRLAESNEQFF. The DNA of the CDR3 is TGCGCCAGCACTAGACTAGCGGAAAGCAATGAGCAGTTCTTC.

This clonotype was counted a few times. The V gene is TRBV3-1, the J gene TRBJ2-5; D is perhaps TRBD2 (5 bases). Trimming shortened V by 4 bases and J by 5 bases, and 14 bases separated the two germline ends. CDR3 length: 14 residues. The germline V gene encodes CDR1 LGHDT and CDR2 YNNKEL (reference sequence). The CDR3 DNA reads as TGTGCCAGCAGCCCTTATGGGAGTGAGGAGACCCAGTACTTC. This translates into CASSPYGSEETQYF.

This clonotype was recorded many times. The gene calls are TRBV6-1 and TRBJ2-4; 7 nucleotides align to TRBD2. The CDR3 length is 16 residues. Losses at the gene ends were 6 bases for V and 0 bases for J; bases not matched to a gene: 8. Per the germline V gene, CDR1 is MNHNS and CDR2 is SASEGT. CDR3 in DNA: TGTGCCAGCAGACGCAGCGGGGCGAGAGCCAAAAACATTCAGTACTTC. This sequence encodes CASRRSGARAKNIQYF.

This clonotype came up a few times. The rearrangement links TRBV5-1 to TRBJ2-2; D unclear. CDR3 length equals 16 residues. V lost 1 base, J lost 0 bases, and 10 bases lay in between. Germline CDR1 SGHRS, CDR2 YFSETQ. CDR3 residues: CASSLRQNANTGELFF. DNA for the CDR3: TGCGCCAGCAGCTTGAGGCAGAACGCGAACACCGGGGAGCTGTTTTTT.

This clonotype was seen ten or more times. The chain joins TRBV18 to TRBJ2-7; possible D gene TRBD2, 6 bases. Germline V gene data show CDR1 as KGHSH and CDR2 as LQKENI. The ends were cut back, 4 bases at V and 5 bases at J, with 18 bases in the middle. The CDR3 consists of 15 residues. The CDR3: CASSLAVQPRDEQYF. CDR3 sequence (DNA): TGTGCCAGCTCACTAGCGGTCCAACCCCGTGACGAGCAGTACTTC. Together with reference TRBV18 and TRBJ2-7, the CDR3 gives the full variable domain: NAGVMQNPRHLVRRRGQEARLRCSPMKGHSHVYWYRQLPEEGLKFMVYLQKENIIDESGMPKERFSAEFPKEGPSILRIQQVVRGDSAAYFCASSLAVQPRDEQYFGPGTRLTVT.

V is TRBV4-2 and J is TRBJ2-2; D possibly corresponds to TRBD2 (6 bases). The CDR3 runs to 16 residues. V was shortened by 3 bases and J by 1 base, with 12 bases between the two germline ends. Germline V lookup: CDR1 LGHNA, CDR2 YNFKEQ. The CDR3 reads CASSHVGRENTGELFF. CDR3 DNA: TGTGCCAGCAGCCACGTGGGGCGGGAGAACACCGGGGAGCTGTTTTTT.

This clonotype showed up many times. This rearrangement joins TRBV12-3 or TRBV12-4 to TRBJ2-3; no reliable D call. Trimming pared 4 bases from V and 6 bases from J, leaving 8 bases between. The CDR3 loop spans 12 amino acids. For the CDR3, the DNA is TGTGCCAGCAGTTGGGCCCTCGATACGCAGTATTTT. Its protein is CASSWALDTQYF.

Ten or more counts support this clonotype. The chain employs TRBV20-1 and TRBJ2-1; the D is unclear. The CDR3 covers 10 residues. Germline assignment: CDR1 DFQATT and CDR2 SNEGSKA (reference sequence). V was shortened by 1 base and J by 9 bases, with 4 bases between the two germline ends. CDR3 sequence (DNA): TGCAGTGCTAGAGGGACTGAGCAGTTCTTC. This sequence encodes CSARGTEQFF.

This clonotype was seen repeatedly, ten times or more. J is TRBJ2-5 and V is TRBV6-5; maybe TRBD1 (6 bases). The germline V gene encodes CDR1 MNHEY and CDR2 SVGAGI. The CDR3 spans 17 residues. V lost 0 bases, J lost 7 bases, and 21 bases lay in between. The CDR3 loop reads CASSYSVQGRNRWTQYF. The CDR3 nucleotides read TGTGCCAGCAGTTACTCTGTCCAGGGGCGCAACAGGTGGACCCAGTACTTC.

The chain uses TRBV20-1 and TRBJ2-5, with 9 bases lining up with TRBD2. Trimming took 6 bases from V and 2 from J; bases not matched to a gene: 7. The length of the CDR3 is 14 residues. Germline lookup yields CDR1 DFQATT and CDR2 SNEGSKA (reference sequence). The CDR3 coding sequence is TGCAGTGCGGATAGCGGGAGCCTGCAAGAGACCCAGTACTTC. This sequence encodes CSADSGSLQETQYF.

V usage is TRBV5-1 and J usage is TRBJ1-5; 7 bases map to TRBD1. Germline CDR1 is SGHRS and CDR2 is YFSETQ. V gave up 3 bases and J gave up 0 bases; unmatched junction bases: 3. The CDR3 has 15 amino acids. The CDR3 loop is CASSYGTDSNQPQHF. CDR3 bases: TGCGCCAGCAGCTATGGGACAGATAGCAATCAGCCCCAGCATTTT.

This clonotype occurred many times. V and J are TRBV27 and TRBJ1-1; D is unclear. Looked up from germline, CDR1 is MNHEY and CDR2 is SMNVEV (reference sequence). The CDR3 runs 13 residues. V was shortened by 6 bases and J by 0 bases, with 8 bases between the two germline ends. The CDR3 DNA sequence: TGTGCCAGCAGGAAGGGATTGAACACTGAAGCTTTCTTT. Its protein is CASRKGLNTEAFF.

In this sample, this clonotype turned up many times. The chain links TRBV3-1 to TRBJ2-7; 7 bases fit TRBD1. This CDR3 spans 14 amino acids. Germline values: CDR1 LGHDT, CDR2 YNNKEL (reference sequence). After removal of 4 bases from V and 7 bases from J, the junction contained 10 bases not matched to a gene. CDR3: CASSPATGTGEQYF. CDR3 in DNA: TGTGCCAGCAGCCCGGCGACAGGGACGGGGGAGCAGTACTTC.